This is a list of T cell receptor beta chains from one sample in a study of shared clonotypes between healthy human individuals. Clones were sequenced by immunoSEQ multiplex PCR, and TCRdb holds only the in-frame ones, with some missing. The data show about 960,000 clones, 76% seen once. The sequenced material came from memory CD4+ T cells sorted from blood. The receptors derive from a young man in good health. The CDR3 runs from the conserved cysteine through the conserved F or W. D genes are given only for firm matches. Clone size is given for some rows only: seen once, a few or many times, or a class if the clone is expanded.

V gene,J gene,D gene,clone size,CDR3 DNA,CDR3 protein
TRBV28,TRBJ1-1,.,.,TGTGCCAGCAGTTTAGGACGGCGGAACACTGAAGCTTTCTTT,CASSLGRRNTEAFF
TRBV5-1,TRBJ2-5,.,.,TGCGCCAGCAGCTTTTCAGAGACCCAGTACTTC,CASSFSETQYF
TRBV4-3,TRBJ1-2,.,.,TGCGCCAGCAGCCAAGAGCACAGGAACTATGGCTACACCTTC,CASSQEHRNYGYTF
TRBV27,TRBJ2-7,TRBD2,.,TGTGCCAGCAGTGCCTTAGCGGGAGACGTCGAGCAGTACTTC,CASSALAGDVEQYF
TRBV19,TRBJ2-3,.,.,TGTGCCAGTAGTATGGGGGGGGCCAGCACAGATACGCAGTATTTT,CASSMGGASTDTQYF
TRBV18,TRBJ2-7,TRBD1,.,TGTGCCAGCTCACTCAACAGGGGATCCTACGAGCAGTACTTC,CASSLNRGSYEQYF
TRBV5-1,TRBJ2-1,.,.,TGCGCCAGCAGGATCGATGGACCGATTTATATCAATGAGCAGTTCTTC,CASRIDGPIYINEQFF
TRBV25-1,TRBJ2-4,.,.,TGTGCCAGCAGCACCGGGGCAGCAAACATTCAGTACTTC,CASSTGAANIQYF
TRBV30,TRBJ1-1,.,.,TGTGCCTGGAGTGTTTCATCGGGGGTTGAGGAAGCTTTCTTT,CAWSVSSGVEEAFF
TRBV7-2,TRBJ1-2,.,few,TGTGCCAGCAGCCCGCTCGTGACGAATGGCTACACCTTC,CASSPLVTNGYTF
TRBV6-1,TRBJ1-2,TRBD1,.,TGTGCCAGCAGTGGGAGCGGGACAGGGCATACCTATGGCTACACCTTC,CASSGSGTGHTYGYTF
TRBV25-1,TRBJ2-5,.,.,TGTGCCAGCAGGAGGGGGGAGACCCAGTACTTC,CASRRGETQYF
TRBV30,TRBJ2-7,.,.,TGTGCCTGGAGTGTAGGCCGGGAGAACTCCTACGAGCAGTACTTC,CAWSVGRENSYEQYF
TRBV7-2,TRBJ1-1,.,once,TGTGCCAGCATCCCAGCAGGTTTGAGCACTGAAGCTTTCTTT,CASIPAGLSTEAFF
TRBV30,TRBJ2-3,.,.,TGTGCCTGGAGTCGTAGCACAGATACGCAGTATTTT,CAWSRSTDTQYF
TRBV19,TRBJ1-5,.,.,TGTGCCAGTAGTATCCGGGCTCCCTATCAGCCCCAGCATTTT,CASSIRAPYQPQHF
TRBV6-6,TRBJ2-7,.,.,TGTGCCAGCAGTTACTCACCCGGGCACGAGCAGTACTTC,CASSYSPGHEQYF